One sample yielded the 7 T cell receptor beta chains listed below, sequenced in a study of cytomegalovirus exposure and HLA in healthy donors (dated by TCRdb to about 2017). Preparation of the library involved the immunoSEQ multiplex PCR assay. For the multiplex PCR, a mixture combining 60 forward primers for TCR Vbeta segments and 13 reverse primers for TCR Jbeta segments was used. What TCRdb holds here is the immuneACCESS table cut down to in-frame rearrangements. Part of the clones is not present; checked against another copy, under half of the missing clones reflect an unresolved V gene, and the others are unexplained. The table for this sample lists approximately 120,000 clones; under 85% of them were counted only once. 9.5% to 13% of the sample belongs to the ten largest clones. Sequenced sample: PBMCs. The receptors come from a man aged 35 to 55 in good health and CMV-seropositive.

The CDR3 loop is CASSLAYRGSYEQYF. The CDR3 region has the DNA TGTGCCAGCAGCTTAGCTTACAGGGGCTCCTACGAGCAGTACTTC. The chain recombines TRBV7-9 with TRBJ2-7; 7 nucleotides align to TRBD1. The CDR3 spans 15 residues. V was clipped by 0 bases and J by 0 bases; unmatched bases: 2. The germline CDR1 and CDR2 sequences are SEHNR and FQNEAQ (reference sequence).

The genes are TRBV2 and TRBJ2-1, with 8 bases fitting TRBD2. V was clipped by 4 bases and J by 8 bases; unmatched bases: 16. This CDR3 is built from 17 residues. Germline CDR1 and CDR2: SNHLY and FYNNEI. This CDR3 is CASSAGFSGVAGDEQFF. CDR3 DNA sequence: TGTGCCAGCAGTGCCGGGTTTAGCGGGGTGGCTGGGGATGAGCAGTTCTTC.

This clone was seen more than once but under ten times. The V gene is TRBV7-6, the J gene TRBJ2-1; D remains ambiguous. Germline loops: CDR1 SGHVS, CDR2 FNYEAQ. CDR3 size: 11 residues. Trimming took 5 bases from V and 4 from J, leaving 3 bases between them. CDR3 coding DNA: TGTGCCAGCAGCATATACAATGAGCAGTTCTTC. It encodes CASSIYNEQFF.

The table lists this clone with a few counts. V usage is TRBV29-1 and J usage is TRBJ1-1, with a weak D call TRBD1 (5 bases). The length of the CDR3 is 13 residues. V dropped 1 base and J dropped 5 bases, with 11 bases sitting between them. Germline-derived CDR1 and CDR2 are SQVTM and ANQGSEA. The CDR3 protein is CSVEGGGLTEAFF. CDR3 coding DNA: TGCAGCGTTGAAGGGGGGGGATTGACTGAAGCTTTCTTT.

This clone was observed a few times. The chain has TRBV6-1 and TRBJ1-1, with 8 nucleotides matching TRBD1. The CDR3 consists of 17 residues. V lost 3 bases and J lost 1; bases outside the gene matches: 10. The germline CDR1 and CDR2 sequences are MNHNS and SASEGT. The CDR3 loop is CASSDFGTGRQNTEAFF. The CDR3 DNA is TGTGCCAGCAGTGATTTTGGGACAGGAAGGCAGAACACTGAAGCTTTCTTT.

The J gene is TRBJ1-1, the V gene TRBV5-4; weak D call: TRBD1 (5 bases). Germline V gene lookup returns CDR1 SGHNT and CDR2 YYREEE (reference sequence). Trimming removed 4 bases from V and 0 bases from J, with 13 bases in between. This CDR3 region has 15 residues. The CDR3 sequence is CASSAETAMNTEAFF. The CDR3 coding sequence is TGTGCCAGCAGCGCGGAGACAGCGATGAACACTGAAGCTTTCTTT.

The chain recombines TRBV18 with TRBJ2-3; TRBD1 matches at 7 bases. The junction had 5 bases not matched to a gene; V was cut back by 4 bases and J by 4 bases. Germline-derived CDR1 and CDR2 are KGHSH and LQKENI. This CDR3 has 14 residues. CDR3 DNA sequence: TGTGCCAGCTCACGCTCCAGGGGGTCAGATACGCAGTATTTT. It encodes CASSRSRGSDTQYF.